Sequencing of this T cell receptor beta chain was carried out in a study of PD-L1 blockade in urothelial cancer. At the level of the study: Bladder-origin urothelial cancer in males described about 85% of the 29 patients. Samples of blood were analyzed 3 weeks (second dose) and 6 weeks after treatment start. A median of roughly 130,000 T cells was found in the blood samples.

The protocol was immunoSEQ multiplex PCR, while the TCRdb copy is restricted to in-frame clones and leaves out a portion. The top ten hold roughly 2% of the sample, which has around 100,000 clones, roughly 84% seen once. Trimming pared 3 bases from V and 1 base from J, leaving 15 bases between. The CDR3 covers 16 residues. Germline assignment: CDR1 KGHSH and CDR2 LQKENI. Noted time point: pretreatment peripheral blood. It was locally advanced or metastatic urothelial carcinoma that patients had. This sequence was found in a man in his sixties with urothelial cancer. The sample was PBMCs, taken around atezolizumab (anti-PD-L1) treatment. The genes are TRBV18 and TRBJ1-1; tentative D call: TRBD1 (6 bases). The CDR3: CASSPSTFRGNTEAFF. The CDR3 nucleotides read TGTGCCAGCTCACCCAGCACCTTCAGGGGGAACACTGAAGCTTTCTTT.